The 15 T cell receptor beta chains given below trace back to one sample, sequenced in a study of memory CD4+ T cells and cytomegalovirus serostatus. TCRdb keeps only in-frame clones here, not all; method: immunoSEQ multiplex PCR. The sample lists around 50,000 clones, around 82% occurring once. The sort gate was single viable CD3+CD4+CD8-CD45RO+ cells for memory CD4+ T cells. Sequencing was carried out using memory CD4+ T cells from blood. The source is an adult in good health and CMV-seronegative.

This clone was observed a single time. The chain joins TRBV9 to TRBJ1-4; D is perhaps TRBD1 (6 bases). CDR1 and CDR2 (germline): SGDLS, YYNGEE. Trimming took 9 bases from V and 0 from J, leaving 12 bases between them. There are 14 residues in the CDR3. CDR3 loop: CATRRGATNEKLFF. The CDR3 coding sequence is TGTGCCACGCGTAGGGGGGCAACTAATGAAAAACTGTTTTTT.

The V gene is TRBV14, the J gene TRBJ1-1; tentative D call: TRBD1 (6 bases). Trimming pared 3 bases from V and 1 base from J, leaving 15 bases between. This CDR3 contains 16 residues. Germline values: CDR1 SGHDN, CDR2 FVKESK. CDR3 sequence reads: CASSHSTGWANTEAFF. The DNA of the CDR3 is TGTGCCAGCAGCCATTCCACAGGGTGGGCGAACACTGAAGCTTTCTTT.

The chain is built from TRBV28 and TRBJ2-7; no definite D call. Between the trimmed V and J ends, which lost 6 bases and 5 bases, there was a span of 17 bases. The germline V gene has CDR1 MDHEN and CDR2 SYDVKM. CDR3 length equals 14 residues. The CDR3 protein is CASSPSTLRNEQYF. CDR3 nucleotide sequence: TGTGCCAGCAGCCCCTCTACACTGCGGAACGAGCAGTACTTC.

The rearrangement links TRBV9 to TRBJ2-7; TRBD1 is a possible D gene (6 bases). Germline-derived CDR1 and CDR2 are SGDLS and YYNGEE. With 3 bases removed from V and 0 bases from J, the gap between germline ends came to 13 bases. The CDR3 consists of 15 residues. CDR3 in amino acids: CASSAGTRFSYEQYF. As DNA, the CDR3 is TGTGCCAGCAGCGCCGGGACAAGGTTCTCCTACGAGCAGTACTTC.

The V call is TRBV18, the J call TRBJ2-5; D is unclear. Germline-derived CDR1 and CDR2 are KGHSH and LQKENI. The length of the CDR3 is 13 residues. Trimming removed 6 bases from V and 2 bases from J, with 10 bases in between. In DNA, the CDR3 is TGTGCCAGCTCCCCGAGTTATCAAGAGACCCAGTACTTC. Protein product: CASSPSYQETQYF. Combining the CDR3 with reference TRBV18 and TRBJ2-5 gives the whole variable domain NAGVMQNPRHLVRRRGQEARLRCSPMKGHSHVYWYRQLPEEGLKFMVYLQKENIIDESGMPKERFSAEFPKEGPSILRIQQVVRGDSAAYFCASSPSYQETQYFGPGTRLLVL.

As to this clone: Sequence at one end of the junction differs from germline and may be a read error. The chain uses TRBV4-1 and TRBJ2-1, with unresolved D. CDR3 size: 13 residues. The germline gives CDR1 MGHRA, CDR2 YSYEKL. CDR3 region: CASSHQTYNEHFF. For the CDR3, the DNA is TGCGCCAGCAGCCACCAAACCTACAATGAGCATTTCTTC.

The DNA for the CDR3 is TGTGCCAGCAGTTTCGTTTGGCTAGCGGGGAACAATGAGCAGTTCTTC. This translates into CASSFVWLAGNNEQFF. This sequence joins TRBV27 and TRBJ2-1; 9 bases are shared with TRBD2. Germline values: CDR1 MNHEY, CDR2 SMNVEV (reference sequence). This CDR3 spans 16 amino acids. Germline trimming cut 3 bases from V and 5 bases from J; bases unmatched to any gene: 8.

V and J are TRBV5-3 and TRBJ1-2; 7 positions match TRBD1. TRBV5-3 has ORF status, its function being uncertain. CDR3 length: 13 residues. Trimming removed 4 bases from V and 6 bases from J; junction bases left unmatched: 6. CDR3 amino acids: CARSQGQSDGYTF. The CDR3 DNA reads TGTGCCAGAAGCCAGGGACAGAGTGATGGCTACACCTTC.

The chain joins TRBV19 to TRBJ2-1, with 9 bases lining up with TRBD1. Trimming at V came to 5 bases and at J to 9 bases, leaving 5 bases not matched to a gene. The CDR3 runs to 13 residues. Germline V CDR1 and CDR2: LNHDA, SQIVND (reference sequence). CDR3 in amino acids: CASSPTDRGEQFF. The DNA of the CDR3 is TGTGCCAGTAGTCCAACGGACAGGGGTGAGCAGTTCTTC.

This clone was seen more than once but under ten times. CDR3 coding DNA: TGCAGCGTCGATCGACAGGGGGTGAACACTGAAGCTTTCTTT. Protein: CSVDRQGVNTEAFF. The chain is built from TRBV29-1 and TRBJ1-1; 9 bases are shared with TRBD1. Germline V CDR1 and CDR2: SQVTM, ANQGSEA. V lost 6 bases and J lost 0; bases outside the gene matches: 5. The CDR3 consists of 14 residues.

For the CDR3, the DNA is TGTGCCAGCAGCTTAACACCTGGGCAGGGAGATACGCAGTATTTT. Protein sequence: CASSLTPGQGDTQYF. This sequence joins TRBV7-8 and TRBJ2-3; weak D call: TRBD1 (5 bases). CDR1 is SGHVS and CDR2 is FQNEAQ in the germline V gene. The CDR3 consists of 15 residues. The ends were cut back, 2 bases at V and 5 bases at J, with 14 bases in the middle.

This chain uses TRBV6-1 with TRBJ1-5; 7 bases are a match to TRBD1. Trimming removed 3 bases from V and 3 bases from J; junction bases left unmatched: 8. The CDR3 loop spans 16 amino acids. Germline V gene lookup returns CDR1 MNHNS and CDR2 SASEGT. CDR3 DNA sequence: TGTGCCAGCAGTGACGGGACAGTAAAAAACAATCAGCCCCAGCATTTT. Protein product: CASSDGTVKNNQPQHF.

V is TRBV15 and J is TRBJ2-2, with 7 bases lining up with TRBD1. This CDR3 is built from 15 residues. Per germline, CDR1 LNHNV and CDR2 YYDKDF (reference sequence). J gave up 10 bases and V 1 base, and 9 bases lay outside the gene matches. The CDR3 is CATSRGGQGTEELFF. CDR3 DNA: TGTGCCACCAGCAGAGGGGGGCAGGGGACAGAGGAGCTGTTTTTT.

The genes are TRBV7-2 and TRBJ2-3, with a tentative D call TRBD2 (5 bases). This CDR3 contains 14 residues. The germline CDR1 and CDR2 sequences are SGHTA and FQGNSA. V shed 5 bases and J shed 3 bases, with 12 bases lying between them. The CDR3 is CASSQATRTDTQYF. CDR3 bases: TGTGCCAGCAGCCAAGCTACTAGGACAGATACGCAGTATTTT.

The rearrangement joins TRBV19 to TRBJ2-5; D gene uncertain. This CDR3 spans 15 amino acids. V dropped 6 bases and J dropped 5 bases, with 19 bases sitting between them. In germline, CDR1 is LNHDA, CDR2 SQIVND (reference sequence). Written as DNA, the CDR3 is TGTGCCAGTAGGTCCTCCGGTATCCAGTTTGAGACCCAGTACTTC. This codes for CASRSSGIQFETQYF.